These 32 T cell receptor beta chains came from one sample sequenced in a study of tumor-infiltrating lymphocytes in oesophageal squamous cell carcinoma. MiXCR, run by TCRdb on the PCR reads, gives a single entry per CDR3 protein. The repertoire holds around 19,000 distinct CDR3 sequences, with roughly 50% as singletons. The sample consisted of normal esophageal tissue next to the tumor. These TCRs come from a female donor with esophageal squamous cell carcinoma.

This sequence joins TRBV6-1 and TRBJ2-3; D gene unclear. CDR1 and CDR2 from the germline V gene are MNHNS and SASEGT. This CDR3 has 15 amino acids. V lost 5 bases and J lost 4, with 16 bases in between. The CDR3 reads CASSRTDTAPDTQYF. In nucleotides, the CDR3 is TGTGCCAGCAGTAGGACGGATACTGCTCCAGATACGCAGTATTTT.

In regard to this clonotype: This may stem from a read error, because a much larger clone lies one nucleotide away. This sequence joins TRBV27 and TRBJ2-1, with D hard to call. The end of the DNA aligns better with TRBJ2-7, so the J call may be wrong. Germline CDR1 is MNHEY and CDR2 is SMNVEV (reference sequence). This CDR3 has 14 amino acids. The CDR3 loop is CASSPNANAYEQYF. Here the CDR3 DNA reads TGTGCCAGCAGCCCCAACGCAAATGCCTACGAGCAGTACTTC.

The chain joins TRBV7-2 to TRBJ2-1; the D gene is possibly TRBD1 (5 bases). The closer fit of TRBJ1-2 to the DNA end suggests the J call may be wrong. CDR3 length equals 15 residues. Looked up from germline, CDR1 is SGHTA and CDR2 is FQGNSA. The CDR3 reads CASSLGLGGGLGYTF. The CDR3 coding sequence is TGTGCCAGCAGCTTAGGTCTGGGCGGGGGATTAGGCTACACCTTC.

The chain links TRBV10-3 to TRBJ2-1; no clear D gene. CDR3 length: 14 residues. From germline, CDR1 is ENHRY and CDR2 SYGVKD. V was pared by 4 bases and J by 7 bases, with 14 bases between. The CDR3: CAISVRGRQNEQFF. CDR3 nucleotides: TGTGCCATCAGTGTTCGCGGTAGGCAGAATGAGCAGTTCTTC.

This chain joins TRBV7-6 and TRBJ2-1; the match to TRBD2 covers 10 bases. The J call may be in error: the DNA end matches TRBJ2-3 better. This CDR3 comprises 18 residues. Germline CDR1 reads SGHVS; CDR2 reads FNYEAQ. This chain's CDR3 is CASSFPSGGGPLQFTQYF. Written as DNA, the CDR3 is TGTGCCAGCAGCTTTCCGAGCGGGGGGGGCCCCTTACAATTTACGCAGTATTTT.

This clonotype was counted only a few times. CDR3 DNA sequence: TGTGCCAGCAGCGTAGATTGGGACCGACTCACAGATACGCAGTATTTT. The encoded protein is CASSVDWDRLTDTQYF. The V gene is TRBV9, the J gene TRBJ2-3; D might be TRBD1 or TRBD2, each matching 5 bases. Germline lookup yields CDR1 SGDLS and CDR2 YYNGEE. The CDR3 consists of 16 residues. Trimming pared 0 bases from V and 2 bases from J, leaving 13 bases between.

The chain links TRBV7-2 to TRBJ2-3, with D possibly being TRBD1 (6 bases). This CDR3 has 16 residues. Deletions cut 4 bases from V and 4 bases from J, with 18 bases between. Germline V lookup: CDR1 SGHTA, CDR2 FQGNSA. The CDR3 DNA reads as TGTGCCAGCAGCTGGAAACAGGGTTTTCTCCCAGATACGCAGTATTTT. This gives the protein CASSWKQGFLPDTQYF.

This clonotype appeared a few times. The chain has TRBV12-3 or TRBV12-4 and TRBJ1-5, with 10 bases that match TRBD1. Losses at the gene ends were 5 bases for V and 4 bases for J; bases not matched to a gene: 5. The CDR3 runs 15 residues. As DNA, the CDR3 is TGTGCCAGCAGTGCCCGGGACAGGGGTAATCAGCCCCAGCATTTT. Translation: CASSARDRGNQPQHF.

This clonotype was found many times. The J gene is TRBJ1-2, the V gene TRBV6-1, with D possibly TRBD1 on 5 matching bases. Germline assignment: CDR1 MNHNS and CDR2 SASEGT. Trimming stripped 6 bases from V and 2 bases from J, with 10 bases between. CDR3 length: 13 residues. In nucleotides, the CDR3 is TGTGCCAGCAGCCCAGGACAAAACTATGGCTACACCTTC. Protein sequence: CASSPGQNYGYTF.

The rearrangement joins TRBV6-1 to TRBJ2-4; D may be TRBD2 (5 bases). The J call may be faulty, since TRBJ2-7 better matches the DNA end. The germline V gene has CDR1 MNHNS and CDR2 SASEGT. The CDR3 is 15 amino acids. CDR3 sequence reads: CASSENGIQANEQYF. CDR3 coding DNA: TGTGCCAGCAGTGAAAACGGGATACAAGCCAACGAGCAGTACTTC.

This clonotype was recorded at least ten times. The chain has TRBV6-1 and TRBJ1-5, with D unclear. Germline loops: CDR1 MNHNS, CDR2 SASEGT. This CDR3 is built from 16 residues. Trimming removed 3 bases from V and 3 bases from J, with 15 bases in between. CDR3 sequence: CASSDAIQRLNQPQHF. The CDR3 DNA follows: TGTGCCAGCAGTGATGCTATACAGCGGCTCAATCAGCCCCAGCATTTT.

The gene calls are TRBV7-4 and TRBJ2-4; D is unresolved. The better agreement between TRBJ2-7 and the DNA end casts doubt on the J call. Germline CDR1 and CDR2: SGHVT and SQSDAQ. The CDR3 runs to 15 residues. The CDR3 sequence: CASSLNPDRTYEQYF. CDR3 sequence (DNA): TGTGCCAGCAGCTTAAATCCAGACCGAACCTACGAGCAGTACTTC.

Ten or more counts support this clonotype. The chain carries TRBV4-2 and TRBJ2-1, with D possibly matching TRBD2 (6 bases). CDR3 length: 15 amino acids. Germline V lookup: CDR1 LGHNA, CDR2 YNFKEQ. V was clipped by 3 bases and J by 9 bases, with 18 bases between them. CDR3 nucleotides: TGTGCCAGCAGCCACCGAGGGACTCAGGGAGGTGAGCAGTTCTTC. This translates into CASSHRGTQGGEQFF.

The V call is TRBV2, the J call TRBJ2-3; D possibly corresponds to TRBD1 (5 bases). The J call may be incorrect, as the DNA end agrees better with TRBJ2-7. The CDR3 loop spans 13 amino acids. CDR1 SNHLY and CDR2 FYNNEI come from the germline V gene. The DNA of the CDR3 is TGTGCCAGCAGTGAGCAGGGTTTCAACGAGCAGTACTTC. Residues: CASSEQGFNEQYF.

In regard to this clonotype: The junction departs from the called germline gene at one end, perhaps through a read error. V usage is TRBV7-9 and J usage is TRBJ2-4; TRBD1 aligns across 7 bases. The J call may be faulty, since TRBJ2-1 better matches the DNA end. CDR3 size: 13 residues. CDR1 and CDR2 from the germline V gene are SEHNR and FQNEAQ (reference sequence). CDR3 in DNA: TGTGCTAGCAGCCCAGACAGGGTCGGTGAGCAGTTCTTC. Its protein product is CASSPDRVGEQFF.

In regard to this clonotype: A read error may explain this, as a much larger clone is one base away. Here the CDR3 reads CDSSHLRRSTDTQYF. CDR3 sequence (DNA): TGTGACAGCAGCCACCTTCGGAGGAGCACAGATACGCAGTATTTT. J is TRBJ2-3 and V is TRBV14; D may be TRBD2 (5 bases). From germline, CDR1 is SGHDN and CDR2 FVKESK. This CDR3 is 15 amino acids long.

This clonotype was seen many times. This chain joins TRBV12-3 or TRBV12-4 and TRBJ1-5, with D perhaps matching TRBD1 (5 bases). V was trimmed by 5 bases and J by 3 bases, leaving 14 bases between them. The CDR3 totals 15 residues. CDR3 DNA sequence: TGTGCCAGCAGTCGTCAGGGTGACCTCAATCAGCCCCAGCATTTT. It specifies CASSRQGDLNQPQHF.

The chain combines TRBV2 with TRBJ2-7; 9 nucleotides align to TRBD2. The last part of the DNA fits TRBJ2-5 better; the J call may be wrong. The V gene's germline CDR1 is SNHLY and CDR2 FYNNEI. The CDR3 loop spans 16 amino acids. The chain's CDR3 is CASSDGTSNFAETQYF. DNA of the CDR3: TGTGCCAGCAGTGACGGGACTAGCAACTTTGCAGAGACCCAGTACTTC.

The chain couples TRBV6-1 to TRBJ1-1; TRBD1 matches at 9 bases. CDR1 and CDR2 from the germline V gene are MNHNS and SASEGT. The CDR3 contains 14 residues. V was pared by 7 bases and J by 5 bases, with 8 bases of the junction left unmatched. The CDR3 loop reads CASTGTGRTTEAFF. The CDR3 nucleotides are TGTGCCAGCACTGGGACAGGGCGGACGACTGAAGCTTTCTTT.

A few counts support this clonotype. This chain links TRBV28 with TRBJ2-5; TRBD2 aligns across 9 bases. The J call is doubtful: the DNA matches TRBJ2-3 better. This CDR3 has 15 amino acids. Germline CDR1 MDHEN, CDR2 SYDVKM. The CDR3 DNA sequence: TGTGCCAGCAGGGGGACTAGCTATTTCCAAGATACGCAGTATTTT. It is translated as CASRGTSYFQDTQYF.

The J gene is TRBJ2-5, the V gene TRBV7-6; D ambiguous. With the DNA end fitting TRBJ2-1 better, the J assignment may be wrong. In germline, CDR1 is SGHVS, CDR2 FNYEAQ. The CDR3 extends over 15 amino acids. The CDR3 loop reads CASSLAPGSYNEQFF. The CDR3 DNA follows: TGTGCCAGCAGCTTAGCGCCAGGTAGCTATAATGAGCAGTTCTTC.

The rearrangement links TRBV7-8 to TRBJ2-7; a weak D match, TRBD2 (5 bases). Judging by the DNA end, TRBJ2-5 fits better; the J call may be wrong. The V gene's germline CDR1 is SGHVS and CDR2 FQNEAQ. The CDR3 runs 15 residues. The CDR3 DNA reads TGTGCCAGCAGCTTAGGCCAAGCGGCCCAAGAGACCCAGTACTTC. Its protein product is CASSLGQAAQETQYF.

This clonotype was seen many times. This chain joins TRBV11-3 and TRBJ2-1, with D tentatively TRBD1 (5 bases). The CDR3 is 15 residues long. V shed 5 bases and J shed 9 bases, with 20 bases lying between them. Germline V gene sequence: CDR1 SGHNT, CDR2 YENEEA. The CDR3 DNA reads as TGTGCCAGCAGCCCTAGGGGAACCCAGGGCGGTGAGCAGTTCTTC. This gives the protein CASSPRGTQGGEQFF.

This clonotype was seen at least ten times. This chain joins TRBV12-3 or TRBV12-4 and TRBJ1-6; TRBD1 matches 9 bases. The CDR3 contains 15 residues. J gave up 4 bases and V 6 bases, and 4 bases lay outside the gene matches. CDR3: CASSDRGGYNSPLHF. In nucleotides, the CDR3 is TGTGCCAGCAGCGACAGGGGGGGATATAATTCACCCCTCCACTTT.

This clonotype has a handful of counts. This chain uses TRBV7-2 with TRBJ2-1, with 8 bases that match TRBD2. Gene TRBJ2-5 matches the end of the DNA better, so the J call may be wrong. CDR1 and CDR2 from the germline V gene are SGHTA and FQGNSA. The length of the CDR3 is 15 residues. In DNA form, the CDR3 reads TGTGCCAGCAGCATTAGCGGGATGTACCAAGAGACCCAGTACTTC. It translates to CASSISGMYQETQYF.

J is TRBJ2-3 and V is TRBV12-3 or TRBV12-4; perhaps TRBD1 as D (5 bases). Trimming left V 1 base short and J 6 bases short, with 17 bases between. CDR3 size: 16 residues. CDR3 loop: CASSLGLPVPGDTQYF. The CDR3 nucleotides are TGTGCCAGCAGTTTAGGGCTCCCGGTCCCAGGGGATACGCAGTATTTT.

About this clonotype: The CDR3 does not close with the conserved phenylalanine or tryptophan, likely indicating a read error. The limits of the CDR3 on the DNA are not certain, so only TCRdb's listed CDR3 is given. This chain links TRBV28 with TRBJ2-1. The CDR3 numbers 15 amino acids, ends counted. The V gene's germline CDR1 is MDHEN and CDR2 SYDVKM. The CDR3 here is CASSLNSFYGYTFGS.

The CDR3 nucleotides read TGTGCCAGCAGCCAAGAATCTGTCGGGGGGCAGTATTTT. The encoded protein is CASSQESVGGQYF. This sequence joins TRBV11-2 and TRBJ2-3; maybe TRBD2 (6 bases). This CDR3 is built from 13 residues. Looked up from germline, CDR1 is SGHAT and CDR2 is FQNNGV. Trimming took 5 bases from V and 11 from J, leaving 17 bases between them.

The chain couples TRBV28 to TRBJ2-3; unclear D gene. The germline CDR1 and CDR2 sequences are MDHEN and SYDVKM. Trimming took 1 base from V and 4 from J, leaving 12 bases between them. The CDR3 consists of 15 residues. This CDR3 is CASSLSAQMADTQYF. The CDR3, as DNA: TGTGCCAGCAGTTTATCGGCCCAAATGGCAGATACGCAGTATTTT.

This clonotype was seen at least ten times. The chain recombines TRBV27 with TRBJ1-1; D gene ambiguous. Germline CDR1 reads MNHEY; CDR2 reads SMNVEV (reference sequence). There are 12 residues in the CDR3. The V end lost 5 bases, the J end lost 8 bases, and 12 bases lay between the germline ends. For the CDR3, the DNA is TGTGCCAGCAGTAAGCCCGATATGGAAGCTTTCTTT. Encoded protein: CASSKPDMEAFF.

This clonotype was seen a few times. The V call is TRBV6-1, the J call TRBJ1-1, with D perhaps matching TRBD1 (6 bases). V shed 4 bases and J shed 1 base, with 7 bases lying between them. This CDR3 is 13 amino acids long. Germline CDR1 MNHNS, CDR2 SASEGT. DNA of the CDR3: TGTGCCAGCAGTGCGACAGGGAACACTGAAGCTTTCTTT. Protein sequence: CASSATGNTEAFF.

This chain links TRBV6-5 with TRBJ2-3; D is unclear. Trimming took 0 bases from V and 5 from J, leaving 9 bases between them. Looked up from germline, CDR1 is MNHEY and CDR2 is SVGAGI. The length of the CDR3 is 14 residues. DNA for the CDR3: TGTGCCAGCAGTTACTCGTCAGGTGGAGATACGCAGTATTTT. Encoded protein: CASSYSSGGDTQYF.